These 22 T cell receptor beta chains were sequenced from one sample in a study of T cell changes during pregnancy in multiple sclerosis. Measured with immunoSEQ multiplex PCR; TCRdb has only the in-frame clones, and not every one. Of approximately 50,000 clones in the sample, over 90% were seen once. Sequenced here: CD4+ T cells from peripheral blood mononuclear cells, sampled after pregnancy. The receptor set was obtained from a female donor in good health, enrolled as a control in a pregnancy study.

The CDR3 spells CASEGAVGNTIYF. The CDR3 nucleotides read TGTGCCAGCGAGGGGGCGGTAGGAAACACCATATATTTT. This chain connects TRBV28 to TRBJ1-3; 7 nucleotides align to TRBD1. Germline lookup yields CDR1 MDHEN and CDR2 SYDVKM. CDR3 size: 13 residues. V shed 8 bases, J shed 4 bases, and the junction held 5 bases outside the gene matches.

This sequence joins TRBV7-2 and TRBJ2-3; 10 bases align to TRBD2. The V segment lost 4 bases and the J segment 5 bases; nucleotides outside the gene matches: 12. CDR1 is SGHTA, CDR2 FQGNSA, per germline. The CDR3 has 17 amino acids. The CDR3, as DNA: TGTGCCAGCAGCTCGGGTTCTAGCGGGAGTGTGCGAGATACGCAGTATTTT. It is translated as CASSSGSSGSVRDTQYF.

The rearrangement joins TRBV6-1 to TRBJ1-2; 9 bases are a match to TRBD1. Trimming removed 3 bases from V and 2 bases from J; junction bases left unmatched: 16. CDR1 and CDR2 (germline): MNHNS, SASEGT. CDR3 length equals 19 residues. DNA of the CDR3: TGTGCCAGCAGTGACACCGGGACAGGGATTCGGTCCCTAAACTATGGCTACACCTTC. This codes for CASSDTGTGIRSLNYGYTF.

J is TRBJ2-1 and V is TRBV10-1; possibly TRBD2 for D (6 bases). The CDR3 loop spans 14 amino acids. CDR1 is WNHNN and CDR2 is SYGVQD in the germline V gene (reference sequence). V was pared by 5 bases and J by 7 bases, with 15 bases between. CDR3 amino acids: CASSLSSGGNEQFF. CDR3 coding DNA: TGCGCCAGCAGTTTGAGTAGCGGAGGTAATGAGCAGTTCTTC.

V gene TRBV5-1 combines with J gene TRBJ1-1; D remains ambiguous. Germline V CDR1 and CDR2: SGHRS, YFSETQ. Trimming took 6 bases from V and 1 from J, leaving 10 bases between them. CDR3 size: 13 residues. The CDR3 loop is CASTYAGNTEAFF. The DNA of the CDR3 is TGCGCCAGCACCTACGCGGGGAACACTGAAGCTTTCTTT.

This chain uses TRBV6-1 with TRBJ1-2; 7 nucleotides agree with TRBD1. This CDR3 contains 15 residues. Germline V lookup: CDR1 MNHNS, CDR2 SASEGT. The J segment lost 4 bases and the V segment lost 3 bases, leaving 8 bases of the junction unmatched. The DNA of the CDR3 is TGTGCCAGCAGTGATAATAACAGGGGTAGCTATGGCTACACCTTC. Translation: CASSDNNRGSYGYTF.

The V call is TRBV6-5, the J call TRBJ2-7; 9 positions match TRBD1. Germline CDR1 and CDR2: MNHEY and SVGAGI. The CDR3 loop spans 16 amino acids. Trimming removed 4 bases from V and 2 bases from J; junction bases left unmatched: 9. In DNA, the CDR3 is TGTGCCAGCAGTTTAGAGGGGACAGGGTGGACCTACGAGCAGTACTTC. Encoded protein: CASSLEGTGWTYEQYF.

This chain connects TRBV2 to TRBJ1-3; D is uncertain. The germline V gene encodes CDR1 SNHLY and CDR2 FYNNEI. This CDR3 region has 15 residues. V gave up 7 bases and J gave up 0 bases, with 13 bases separating them. This CDR3 is CASTRGGSSGNTIYF. CDR3 in DNA: TGTGCCAGCACCCGCGGCGGCAGCTCTGGAAACACCATATATTTT. The full variable domain, rest sourced from reference TRBV2 and TRBJ1-3, is EPEVTQTPSHQVTQMGQEVILRCVPISNHLYFYWYRQILGQKVEFLVSFYNNEISEKSEIFDDQFSVERPDGSNFTLKIRSTKLEDSAMYFCASTRGGSSGNTIYFGEGSWLTVV.

The chain links TRBV11-2 to TRBJ2-3; 11 bases map to TRBD2. The CDR3 totals 15 residues. CDR1 is SGHAT and CDR2 is FQNNGV in the germline V gene. V dropped 6 bases and J dropped 2; count of bases not matched to a gene: 4. The DNA of the CDR3 is TGTGCCAGCAGTCAGACTAGCGGGATCACAGATACGCAGTATTTT. It codes for CASSQTSGITDTQYF.

The chain joins TRBV13 to TRBJ2-2; 11 bases are a match to TRBD2. This CDR3 has 16 amino acids. Trimming at V came to 2 bases and at J to 7 bases, leaving 6 bases not matched to a gene. Germline lookup yields CDR1 PRHDT and CDR2 FYEKMQ (reference sequence). The CDR3 DNA reads TGTGCCAGCAGCTTATTAGCGGGAGGGCCGTTCGGGGAGCTGTTTTTT. This encodes CASSLLAGGPFGELFF.

V is TRBV19 and J is TRBJ1-2; 8 bases are shared with TRBD1. In germline, CDR1 is LNHDA, CDR2 SQIVND (reference sequence). Trimming at V came to 6 bases and at J to 5 bases, leaving 8 bases not matched to a gene. There are 14 residues in the CDR3. The CDR3 nucleotides read TGTGCCAGTAGAAAGGACAGGGCTTCTTATGGCTACACCTTC. It encodes CASRKDRASYGYTF.

The chain links TRBV18 to TRBJ1-1; no clear D. V lost 5 bases and J 1 base, leaving 11 bases between the germline ends. The V gene's germline CDR1 is KGHSH and CDR2 LQKENI. The CDR3 covers 14 residues. CDR3 sequence: CASSSNQKNTEAFF. The DNA for the CDR3 is TGTGCCAGCTCATCGAATCAGAAGAACACTGAAGCTTTCTTT.

V gene TRBV6-1 combines with J gene TRBJ2-5, with TRBD2 matching 15 bases. Germline values: CDR1 MNHNS, CDR2 SASEGT. The CDR3 contains 16 residues. J gave up 4 bases and V 4 bases, and 4 bases lay outside the gene matches. CDR3 bases: TGTGCCAGCAGTGGGACTAGCGGGGGGGCGCGAGAGACCCAGTACTTC. The encoded protein is CASSGTSGGARETQYF.

V and J are TRBV5-1 and TRBJ2-1; D might be TRBD1 (5 bases). In germline, CDR1 is SGHRS, CDR2 YFSETQ. CDR3 length: 14 amino acids. The V end was cut by 4 bases, the J end by 15 bases, with 23 bases between. As DNA, the CDR3 is TGCGCCAGCAGCACTGATCCACAGGCCATCGTAGGGTTCTTC. This sequence encodes CASSTDPQAIVGFF.

The chain has TRBV5-4 and TRBJ1-1, with a weak D call TRBD1 (6 bases). V shed 3 bases and J shed 6 bases, with 12 bases lying between them. The CDR3 is 13 residues long. Per germline, CDR1 SGHNT and CDR2 YYREEE (reference sequence). The CDR3 is CASSSMAGAEAFF. DNA for the CDR3: TGTGCCAGCAGCTCGATGGCAGGGGCTGAAGCTTTCTTT.

This rearrangement joins TRBV19 to TRBJ1-5; TRBD1 matches at 7 bases. This CDR3 comprises 16 residues. The V and J ends lost 3 bases and 1 base, in that order; junction bases with no gene match: 6. The germline V gene has CDR1 LNHDA and CDR2 SQIVND (reference sequence). Here the CDR3 reads CASSILRQGSNQPQHF. The CDR3 bases are TGTGCCAGTAGTATTCTACGACAGGGCAGCAATCAGCCCCAGCATTTT. Combining the CDR3 with reference TRBV19 and TRBJ1-5 gives the whole variable domain DGGITQSPKYLFRKEGQNVTLSCEQNLNHDAMYWYRQDPGQGLRLIYYSQIVNDFQKGDIAEGYSVSREKKESFPLTVTSAQKNPTAFYLCASSILRQGSNQPQHFGDGTRLSIL.

This clone was detected only a few times. The chain combines TRBV6-5 with TRBJ2-7; TRBD2 aligns across 11 bases. With 5 bases clipped from V and 0 bases from J, the junction kept 3 bases outside the gene matches. Germline CDR1 MNHEY, CDR2 SVGAGI. The CDR3 is made up of 15 amino acids. The DNA for the CDR3 is TGTGCCAGCAGTCGAACTAGCGGGGGCTCCTACGAGCAGTACTTC. Translation gives CASSRTSGGSYEQYF.

The genes are TRBV28 and TRBJ1-2; TRBD1 might be the D (6 bases). The CDR3 runs 14 residues. V was trimmed by 5 bases and J by 8 bases, leaving 18 bases between them. CDR1 is MDHEN and CDR2 is SYDVKM in the germline V gene. CDR3 loop: CASSELRAGGGYTF. In nucleotides, the CDR3 is TGTGCCAGCAGTGAACTCAGGGCGGGGGGCGGCTACACCTTC.

The chain carries TRBV19 and TRBJ1-4; D perhaps matches TRBD1 (5 bases). Trimming took off 3 bases at V and 14 bases at J, with 13 bases between the two ends. The CDR3 has 12 residues. Germline V gene sequence: CDR1 LNHDA, CDR2 SQIVND (reference sequence). The CDR3 coding sequence is TGTGCCAGTAGTATGGGGCAGGGAGGGCTGTTTTTT. It encodes CASSMGQGGLFF.

The chain carries TRBV2 and TRBJ2-6, with TRBD1 matching 8 bases. The CDR3 length is 16 residues. The V segment lost 7 bases and the J segment 1 base; nucleotides outside the gene matches: 6. Germline assignment: CDR1 SNHLY and CDR2 FYNNEI. The CDR3 spells CASTGGGLSGANVLTF. The CDR3 DNA follows: TGTGCCAGCACAGGGGGCGGTTTATCTGGGGCCAACGTCCTGACTTTC.

The gene calls are TRBV10-3 and TRBJ1-2; TRBD1 might be the D (6 bases). The V end lost 4 bases, the J end lost 6 bases, and 12 bases lay between the germline ends. CDR1 and CDR2 from the germline V gene are ENHRY and SYGVKD. CDR3 length: 13 amino acids. The CDR3: CAISVNRDDGYTF. DNA of the CDR3: TGTGCCATCAGTGTAAACAGGGATGATGGCTACACCTTC.

V usage is TRBV2 and J usage is TRBJ2-7; no clear D gene. Looked up from germline, CDR1 is SNHLY and CDR2 is FYNNEI. V lost 9 bases and J lost 3, with 9 bases in between. The length of the CDR3 is 11 residues. The CDR3 region is CASRNIYEQYF. DNA of the CDR3: TGTGCCAGTCGCAACATCTACGAGCAGTACTTC.